This paragraph reports one T cell receptor (beta chain). The data belong to a study of beta chain features in type 1 diabetes. Isolated RNA was reverse transcribed in full, so expressed TCRB transcripts were sequenced. Measured with immunoSEQ multiplex PCR; TCRdb has only the in-frame clones, and not every one. The sample carries about 320,000 clones, 12% to 15% recorded once. The origin of this receptor is a man aged 25-45 years in good health. The specimen sequenced was central memory CD4+ T cells from blood.

CDR3 sequence reads: CASSRDGSNQPQHF. CDR3 nucleotide sequence: TGCGCCAGCAGTCGTGACGGAAGCAATCAGCCCCAGCATTTT. The chain employs TRBV5-1 and TRBJ1-5; D unclear. This CDR3 contains 14 residues. Germline lookup yields CDR1 SGHRS and CDR2 YFSETQ. Trimming shortened V by 5 bases and J by 1 base, and 10 bases separated the two germline ends.